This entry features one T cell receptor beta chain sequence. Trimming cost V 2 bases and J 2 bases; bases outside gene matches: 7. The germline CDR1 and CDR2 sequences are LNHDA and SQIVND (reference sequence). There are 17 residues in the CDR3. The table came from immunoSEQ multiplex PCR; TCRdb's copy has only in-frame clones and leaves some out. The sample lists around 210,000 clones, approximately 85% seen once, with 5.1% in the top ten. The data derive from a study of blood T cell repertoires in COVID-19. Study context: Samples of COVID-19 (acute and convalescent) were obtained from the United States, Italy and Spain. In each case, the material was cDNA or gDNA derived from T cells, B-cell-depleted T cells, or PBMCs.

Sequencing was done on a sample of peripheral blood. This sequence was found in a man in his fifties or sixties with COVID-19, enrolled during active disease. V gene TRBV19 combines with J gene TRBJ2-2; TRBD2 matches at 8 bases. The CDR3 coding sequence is TGTGCCAGTAGTATAAGTAGACTAGCGCGAAACACCGGGGAGCTGTTTTTT. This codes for CASSISRLARNTGELFF.